This TCR beta chain was profiled in a study of T cell repertoires in cytomegalovirus infection. Broader study findings: It was HLA-C-restricted CMV-specific TCR beta clonotypes that dominated the response ex vivo.

TCRdb reprocessed the reads with MiXCR, giving one entry per CDR3 protein. The repertoire holds some 920,000 distinct CDR3 sequences, with around 30% as singletons. About this clonotype itself: The target antigen is unknown.

Trimming shortened V by 3 bases and J by 3 bases, and 11 bases separated the two germline ends. The CDR3 is made up of 14 amino acids. Germline V gene lookup returns CDR1 SNHLY and CDR2 FYNNEI. The chain carries TRBV2 and TRBJ1-2; no clear D gene. This TCR derives from a human donor in good health (CMV status not recorded). Some clones in this sample may be carry-over from other donors' samples. This material consisted of cultured CD8+ T cells from PBMCs, taken from culture after CMV antigen stimulation. In DNA, the CDR3 is TGTGCCAGCAGTGAGCCAGGCAACTACTATGGCTACACCTTC. The encoded protein is CASSEPGNYYGYTF.